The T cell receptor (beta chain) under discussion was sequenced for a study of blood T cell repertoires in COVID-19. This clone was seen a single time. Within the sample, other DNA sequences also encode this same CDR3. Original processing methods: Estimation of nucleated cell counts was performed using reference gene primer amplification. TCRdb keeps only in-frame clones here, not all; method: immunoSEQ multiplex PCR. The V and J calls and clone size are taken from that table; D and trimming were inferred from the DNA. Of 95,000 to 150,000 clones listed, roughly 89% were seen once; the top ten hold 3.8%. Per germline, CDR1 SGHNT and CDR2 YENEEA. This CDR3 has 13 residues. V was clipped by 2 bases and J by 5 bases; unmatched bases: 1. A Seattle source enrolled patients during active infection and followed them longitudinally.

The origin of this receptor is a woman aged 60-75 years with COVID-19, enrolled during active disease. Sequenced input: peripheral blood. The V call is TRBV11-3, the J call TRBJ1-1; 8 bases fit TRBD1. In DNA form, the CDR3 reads TGTGCCAGCAGCTTAACAGGGGGGACTGAAGCTTTCTTT. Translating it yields CASSLTGGTEAFF.